This T cell receptor (beta chain) is from a study of blood T cell repertoires in COVID-19. Study-wide background: COVID-19 samples, acute and convalescent, were from the United States, Italy and Spain.

Study processing details: The authors estimated nucleated cell counts from reference gene primer amplification. Generated by immunoSEQ multiplex PCR, the TCRdb table keeps only in-frame clones and is missing some. Clonal size and the V and J genes are those of that table, whereas D and trimming came from the DNA. The sample shows approximately 40,000 clones, about 90% of them seen only once. Deletions cut 0 bases from V and 8 bases from J, with 16 bases between. The CDR3 has 14 amino acids. CDR1 is GTSNPN and CDR2 is SVGIG in the germline V gene (reference sequence). The V call is TRBV30, the J call TRBJ1-2, with D perhaps TRBD1 (6 bases). The TCR originated in a woman of 80 years or more with acute or convalescent COVID-19. Sample: peripheral blood. CDR3 nucleotides: TGTGCCTGGAGTGTAACAGGGCCCTTGGCGGGCTACACCTTC. Residues: CAWSVTGPLAGYTF. Drawing the rest from reference TRBV30 and TRBJ1-2, the complete variable domain is SQTIHQWPATLVQPVGSPLSLECTVEGTSNPNLYWYRQAAGRGLQLLFYSVGIGQISSEVPQNLSASRPQDRQFILSSKKLLLSDSGFYLCAWSVTGPLAGYTFGSGTRLTVV.